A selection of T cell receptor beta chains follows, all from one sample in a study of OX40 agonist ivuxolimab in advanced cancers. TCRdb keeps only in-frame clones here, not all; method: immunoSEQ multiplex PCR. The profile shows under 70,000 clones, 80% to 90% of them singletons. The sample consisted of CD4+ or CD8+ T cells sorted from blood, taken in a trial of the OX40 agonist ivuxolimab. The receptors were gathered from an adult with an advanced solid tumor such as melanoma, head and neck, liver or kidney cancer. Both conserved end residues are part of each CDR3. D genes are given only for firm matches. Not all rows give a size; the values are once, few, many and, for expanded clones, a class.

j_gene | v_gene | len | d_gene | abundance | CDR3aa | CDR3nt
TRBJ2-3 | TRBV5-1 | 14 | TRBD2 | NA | CASSLAVSTDTQYF | TGCGCCAGCAGTCTAGCGGTTAGCACAGATACGCAGTATTTT
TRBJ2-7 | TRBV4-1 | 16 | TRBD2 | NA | CASSQATSGVGNEQYF | TGCGCCAGCAGCCAGGCGACTAGCGGGGTCGGGAACGAGCAGTACTTC
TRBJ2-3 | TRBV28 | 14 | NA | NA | CASSSHFGGDTQYF | TGTGCCAGCAGTTCCCACTTCGGGGGCGATACGCAGTATTTT
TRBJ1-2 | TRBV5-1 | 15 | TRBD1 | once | CASSSTGTGGDGYTF | TGCGCCAGCAGCTCGACCGGGACAGGGGGCGATGGCTACACCTTC
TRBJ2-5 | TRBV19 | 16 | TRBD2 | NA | CASSIEGSGGQETQYF | TGTGCCAGTAGTATAGAGGGGAGCGGGGGGCAAGAGACCCAGTACTTC
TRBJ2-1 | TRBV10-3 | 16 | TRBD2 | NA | CAISSSGVTTRNEQFF | TGTGCCATCAGTTCTAGCGGAGTTACTACTAGGAATGAGCAGTTCTTC
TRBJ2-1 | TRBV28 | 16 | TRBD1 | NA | CASSLGQGAAYNEQFF | TGTGCCAGCAGTTTGGGACAGGGGGCAGCCTACAATGAGCAGTTCTTC
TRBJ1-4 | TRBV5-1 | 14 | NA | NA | CASRGEPTNEKLFF | TGCGCCAGCAGGGGGGAACCAACTAATGAAAAACTGTTTTTT
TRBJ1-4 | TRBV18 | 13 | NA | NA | CASSPSGNEKLFF | TGTGCCAGCTCACCAAGCGGTAATGAAAAACTGTTTTTT
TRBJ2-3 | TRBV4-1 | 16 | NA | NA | CASSQDPLGGGDTQYF | TGCGCCAGCAGCCAAGATCCATTAGGAGGGGGAGATACGCAGTATTTT
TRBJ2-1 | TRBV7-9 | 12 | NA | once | CASSSRSHEQFF | TGTGCCAGCAGCTCACGAAGCCATGAGCAGTTCTTC
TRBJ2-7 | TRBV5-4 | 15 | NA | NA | CASSSIQTGTYEQYF | TGTGCCAGCTCCTCGATACAGACGGGGACCTACGAGCAGTACTTC
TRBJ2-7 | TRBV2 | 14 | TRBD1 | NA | CASSAGTGKPGQYF | TGTGCCAGCAGTGCCGGGACAGGGAAACCGGGGCAGTACTTC
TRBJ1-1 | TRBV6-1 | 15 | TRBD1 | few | CASSEVYRGNTEAFF | TGTGCCAGCAGTGAAGTCTACAGGGGGAACACTGAAGCTTTCTTT
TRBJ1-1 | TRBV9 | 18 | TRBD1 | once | CASSAYTPDRGRSTEAFF | TGTGCCAGCAGCGCCTACACGCCGGACAGGGGGCGATCCACTGAAGCTTTCTTT
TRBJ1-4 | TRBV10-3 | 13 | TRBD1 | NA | CATGQGVNEKLFF | TGTGCCACTGGACAGGGAGTAAATGAAAAACTGTTTTTT
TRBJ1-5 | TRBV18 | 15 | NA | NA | CASSPPGGGNQPQHF | TGTGCCAGCTCACCACCAGGGGGGGGCAATCAGCCCCAGCATTTT
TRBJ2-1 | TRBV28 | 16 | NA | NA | CASSSPDSFPYNEQFF | TGTGCCAGCAGTTCGCCTGACAGTTTTCCCTACAATGAGCAGTTCTTC
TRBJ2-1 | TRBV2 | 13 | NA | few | CASRGSPRGEQFF | TGTGCCAGCAGAGGAAGCCCCCGAGGGGAGCAGTTCTTC
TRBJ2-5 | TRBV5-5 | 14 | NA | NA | CASTSDSLTETQYF | TGTGCCAGCACCTCGGACAGTCTAACAGAGACCCAGTACTTC
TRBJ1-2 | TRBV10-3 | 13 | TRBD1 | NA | CAIRIQGNYGYTF | TGTGCCATCAGGATACAGGGGAACTATGGCTACACCTTC
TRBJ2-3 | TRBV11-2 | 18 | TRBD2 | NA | CASSISGASGRVPDTQYF | TGTGCCAGCAGCATCTCTGGGGCTAGCGGGAGGGTCCCAGATACGCAGTATTTT
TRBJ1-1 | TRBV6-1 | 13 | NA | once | CASSEGPSRTLRF | TGTGCCAGCAGTGAGGGCCCTTCCCGGACACTTCGGTTT
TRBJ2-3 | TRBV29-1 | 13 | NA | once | CSVCLGVPDTQYF | TGCAGCGTTTGTTTGGGAGTTCCAGATACGCAGTATTTT
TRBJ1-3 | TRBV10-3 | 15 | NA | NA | CAISDAQGPGNTIYF | TGTGCCATCAGTGACGCACAGGGACCCGGAAACACCATATATTTT
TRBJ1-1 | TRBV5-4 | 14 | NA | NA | CASSTGGGGTEAFF | TGTGCCAGCAGCACCGGCGGGGGGGGCACTGAAGCTTTCTTT
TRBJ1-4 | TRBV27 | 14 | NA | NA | CASSFLQDNEKLFF | TGTGCCAGCAGTTTCTTGCAGGATAATGAAAAACTGTTTTTT
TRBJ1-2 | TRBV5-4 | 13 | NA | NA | CASSFREAVGYTF | TGTGCCAGCAGCTTCAGGGAGGCGGTTGGCTACACCTTC
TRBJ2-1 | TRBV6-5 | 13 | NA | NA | CASSYSSGGKLFF | TGTGCCAGCAGTTACTCGAGCGGAGGGAAACTGTTCTTC
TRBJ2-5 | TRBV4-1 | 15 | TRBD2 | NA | CASSQRGGRQETQYF | TGCGCCAGCAGCCAACGGGGGGGGCGCCAAGAGACCCAGTACTTC
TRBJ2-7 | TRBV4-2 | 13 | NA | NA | CASSQGSTYEQYF | TGTGCCAGCAGCCAGGGGAGCACCTACGAGCAGTACTTC
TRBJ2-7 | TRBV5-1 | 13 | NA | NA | CASSLVSYYEQYF | TGCGCCAGCAGCTTGGTATCTTACTACGAGCAGTACTTC
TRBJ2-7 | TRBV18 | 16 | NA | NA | CASSPLTVGGGYEQYF | TGTGCCAGCTCACCACTCACCGTTGGAGGGGGTTACGAGCAGTACTTC
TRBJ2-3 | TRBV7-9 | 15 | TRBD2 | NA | CASSLGGRDTDTQYF | TGTGCCAGCAGCTTAGGGGGGAGGGATACAGATACGCAGTATTTT
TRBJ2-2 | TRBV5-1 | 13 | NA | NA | CASSSQGTGELFF | TGCGCCAGCAGCAGCCAGGGGACCGGGGAGCTGTTTTTT
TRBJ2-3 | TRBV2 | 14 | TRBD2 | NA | CATLAGVYTDTQYF | TGTGCCACCCTGGCGGGGGTCTACACAGATACGCAGTATTTT
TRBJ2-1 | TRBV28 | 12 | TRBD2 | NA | CASKRDGNEQFF | TGTGCCAGCAAGCGGGACGGGAATGAGCAGTTCTTC
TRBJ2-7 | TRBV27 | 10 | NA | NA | CEVVFYEQYF | TGTGAGGTAGTGTTCTACGAGCAGTACTTC
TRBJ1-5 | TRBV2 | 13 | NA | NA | CASSVLEGQPQHF | TGTGCCAGCAGTGTCTTGGAGGGTCAGCCCCAGCATTTT
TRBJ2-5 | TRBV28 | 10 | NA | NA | CASSTDRLNF | TGTGCCAGCAGCACGGACAGACTAAACTTC
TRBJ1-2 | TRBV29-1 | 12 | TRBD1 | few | CSAGGGPDGYTF | TGCAGCGCAGGGGGCGGACCCGATGGCTACACCTTC
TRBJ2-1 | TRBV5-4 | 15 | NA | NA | CASSLPGLGMDEQFF | TGTGCCAGCAGCTTACCGGGACTTGGGATGGATGAGCAGTTCTTC
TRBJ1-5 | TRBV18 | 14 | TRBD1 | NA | CASSPGQGYQPQHF | TGTGCCAGCTCACCGGGACAGGGCTATCAGCCCCAGCATTTT
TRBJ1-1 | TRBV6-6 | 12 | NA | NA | CASSYLYGGAFF | TGTGCCAGCAGTTACCTTTACGGTGGGGCTTTCTTT
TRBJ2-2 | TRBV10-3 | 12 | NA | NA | CAIHLDTGELFF | TGTGCCATCCACCTCGACACCGGGGAGCTGTTTTTT
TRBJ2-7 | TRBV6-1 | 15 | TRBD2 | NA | CASSVYLADSYEQYF | TGTGCCAGCAGTGTGTACCTAGCGGACTCCTACGAGCAGTACTTC
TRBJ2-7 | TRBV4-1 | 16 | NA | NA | CASSQDTGGTRYEQYF | TGCGCCAGCAGCCAAGATACTGGAGGGACCCGCTACGAGCAGTACTTC
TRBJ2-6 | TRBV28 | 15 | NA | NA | CASSFLGSGANVLTF | TGTGCCAGCAGCTTTTTAGGCTCCGGGGCCAACGTCCTGACTTTC
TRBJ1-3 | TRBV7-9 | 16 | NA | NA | CASSLAGIRSGNTIYF | TGTGCCAGCAGCTTAGCAGGGATCCGCTCTGGAAACACCATATATTTT
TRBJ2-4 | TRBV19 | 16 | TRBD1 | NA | CASSRRTGPSKNIQYF | TGTGCCAGTAGTAGACGGACAGGTCCTTCCAAAAACATTCAGTACTTC
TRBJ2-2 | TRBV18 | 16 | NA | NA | CASSPAGRGYTGELFF | TGTGCCAGCTCACCCGCCGGACGGGGCTACACCGGGGAGCTGTTTTTT
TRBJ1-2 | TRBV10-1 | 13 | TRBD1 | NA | CASSTPGTDGYTF | TGCGCCAGCAGCACCCCGGGGACAGATGGCTACACCTTC
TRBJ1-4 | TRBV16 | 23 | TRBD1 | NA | CASSQPPAYGQGGPIATNEKLFF | TGTGCCAGCAGCCAACCCCCAGCCTACGGACAGGGCGGCCCGATTGCAACTAATGAAAAACTGTTTTTT